Included here is one TCR beta chain sequence, with context. Antigen specificity is unknown. This entry comes from a study of T cell responses to AZD1222 COVID-19 vaccine. Study-level background: Whether given at about 4 or about 12 weeks, second doses were pooled.

Clones were sequenced by immunoSEQ multiplex PCR, and TCRdb holds only the in-frame ones, with some missing. The table records 95,000 to 150,000 clones, approximately 90% of them present only once. The CDR3 length is 14 residues. The germline V gene has CDR1 SGDLS and CDR2 YYNGEE. Trimming removed 4 bases at V and 1 base at J, with 9 bases between. Regarding the study as a whole: The reported proportion of spike-specific TCRs targeting unmutated variant regions was nearly half. Repertoires were sampled only after the peak T cell response. Vaccination with two AZD1222 doses was followed by a rise in Spike-specific TCR breadth and depth.

This specimen consisted of peripheral blood, obtained on day 0 of AZD1222 vaccination. The chain uses TRBV9 and TRBJ1-5; D call uncertain. This clonotype originated in an adult in good health. Here the CDR3 reads CASSRDGSNQPQHF. DNA of the CDR3: TGTGCCAGCAGCAGGGATGGAAGCAATCAGCCCCAGCATTTT.